These T cell receptor beta chains were read from a single sample in a study of shared clonotypes between healthy human individuals. Repertoires were generated with immunoSEQ multiplex PCR, while TCRdb's copy carries only in-frame clones and drops some. This table holds approximately 2,200,000 clones, about 93% found once. The sequenced material came from naive CD8+ T cells from PBMCs. These receptors all stem from a young man in good health. Some clones in this sample may be carry-over from other donors' samples. The CDR3 runs from the conserved cysteine through the conserved F or W. D genes are given only for firm matches. Not every row has a clone size; where given, it reads once, few, many or a size class.

d_gene: .; j_gene: TRBJ1-1; v_gene: TRBV28; abundance: few; CDR3aa: CASGGGTEAFF; CDR3nt: TGTGCCTCCGGCGGGGGCACTGAAGCTTTCTTT
d_gene: TRBD2; j_gene: TRBJ2-7; v_gene: TRBV6-5; abundance: .; CDR3aa: CASSYSNGRRIYEQYF; CDR3nt: TGTGCCAGCAGTTACTCGAACGGGAGGCGTATCTACGAGCAGTACTTC
d_gene: TRBD2; j_gene: TRBJ2-7; v_gene: TRBV27; abundance: .; CDR3aa: CARSSIPLSRGGKGGQYF; CDR3nt: TGTGCCCGCAGTTCCATACCCCTTTCTCGCGGGGGGAAGGGGGGGCAGTACTTC
d_gene: TRBD1; j_gene: TRBJ2-2; v_gene: TRBV6-1; abundance: once; CDR3aa: CASTGTAILGGELFF; CDR3nt: TGTGCCAGCACTGGGACAGCGATACTGGGCGGGGAGCTGTTTTTT
d_gene: .; j_gene: TRBJ2-7; v_gene: TRBV6-1; abundance: .; CDR3aa: CASSESTSPYEQYF; CDR3nt: TGTGCCAGCAGTGAATCAACTAGTCCCTACGAGCAGTACTTC
d_gene: .; j_gene: TRBJ1-2; v_gene: TRBV25-1; abundance: .; CDR3aa: CASSEYVGAFHGYTF; CDR3nt: TGTGCCAGCAGTGAATATGTCGGAGCTTTCCATGGCTACACCTTC
d_gene: TRBD1; j_gene: TRBJ2-3; v_gene: TRBV19; abundance: .; CDR3aa: CASSSTRQGPSTDTQYF; CDR3nt: TGTGCCAGTAGTTCGACGCGACAGGGACCTAGCACAGATACGCAGTATTTT
d_gene: .; j_gene: TRBJ1-2; v_gene: TRBV6-5; abundance: .; CDR3aa: CASTLGPYYGYTF; CDR3nt: TGTGCCAGCACCCTAGGACCTTACTATGGCTACACCTTC
d_gene: TRBD2; j_gene: TRBJ2-7; v_gene: TRBV27; abundance: .; CDR3aa: CASSLMLAGTYEQYF; CDR3nt: TGTGCCAGCAGTTTAATGCTAGCGGGGACCTACGAGCAGTACTTC
d_gene: TRBD2; j_gene: TRBJ2-5; v_gene: TRBV11-1; abundance: once; CDR3aa: CASSLGLAGLREQYF; CDR3nt: TGTGCCAGCAGCTTGGGACTAGCGGGTCTCCGGGAGCAGTACTTC
d_gene: .; j_gene: TRBJ2-3; v_gene: TRBV10-3; abundance: once; CDR3aa: CAISERLEGSTDTQYF; CDR3nt: TGTGCCATCAGTGAACGACTCGAGGGAAGCACAGATACGCAGTATTTT
d_gene: TRBD2; j_gene: TRBJ2-2; v_gene: TRBV5-1; abundance: .; CDR3aa: CASSLRGSGSPYTGELFF; CDR3nt: TGCGCCAGCAGCCTCCGGGGAAGCGGGAGCCCGTACACCGGGGAGCTGTTTTTT
d_gene: TRBD2; j_gene: TRBJ2-5; v_gene: TRBV30; abundance: .; CDR3aa: CAWREQLAEETQYF; CDR3nt: TGTGCCTGGAGGGAACAACTAGCGGAAGAGACCCAGTACTTC
d_gene: .; j_gene: TRBJ1-5; v_gene: TRBV9; abundance: .; CDR3aa: CASSVGLQAFPQHF; CDR3nt: TGTGCCAGCAGCGTAGGTTTACAGGCGTTCCCCCAGCATTTT